This TCR beta chain comes out of a study of CD8 T cells in ankylosing spondylitis. Study results and caveats: It appeared that ankylosing spondylitis blood was characterized by a TCR beta motif of several highly homologous variants. Reportedly, matched ankylosing spondylitis synovial fluid was significantly enriched for disease-linked clones. Certain motif variants had earlier been reported in reactive arthritis synovial fluid and blood.

By quantitative 5'-RACE with molecular barcodes, the TCR beta libraries were made. TCRdb analysed the 5' RACE reads with MiXCR anew, one entry per CDR3 protein. The sample holds around 490,000 distinct CDR3 sequences, about 5.4% seen once. At least ten counts were recorded for this clonotype. Its specificity is not known. Sequenced input: blood, either unsorted or a sorted T cell fraction (not recorded which). The clonotype comes from a male donor with ankylosing spondylitis.

The CDR3 sequence is CSVERPGVRYEQYF. CDR3 nucleotides: TGCAGCGTTGAACGCCCCGGGGTTCGGTACGAGCAGTACTTC. The chain recombines TRBV29-1 with TRBJ2-7, with D tentatively TRBD2 (5 bases). Looked up from germline, CDR1 is SQVTM and CDR2 is ANQGSEA. The CDR3 has 14 residues. The ends were cut back, 2 bases at V and 4 bases at J, with 15 bases in the middle.